A single sample gave rise to the 30 T cell receptor beta chains below, sequenced in a study of regulatory T cells in long-lasting Graves disease. Time point here: newly diagnosed GD, antithyroid drugs for less than 3 months. Scientists built the TCR library using RNA that was extracted from PBMCs. iRepertoire HTBI primers and Arm-PCR of CDR3 regions built TCR beta libraries. TCRdb reprocessed the multiplex PCR reads via MiXCR and lists one record per CDR3 protein. The sample lists 400,000 to 650,000 distinct CDR3 sequences; roughly a sixth were seen once. Separately, the same data were catalogued under a study of T cells in Graves' hyperthyroidism and ophthalmopathy.

The sequenced sample was peripheral blood mononuclear cells (PBMCs), obtained at new diagnosis, from a patient treated with antithyroid drugs. All receptors come from a middle-aged woman with Graves disease.

The sample holds many counts of this clonotype. The chain links TRBV28 to TRBJ1-3; a weak D match, TRBD1 (6 bases). CDR1 MDHEN and CDR2 SYDVKM come from the germline V gene. CDR3 length: 13 amino acids. With 7 bases removed from V and 1 base from J, the gap between germline ends came to 8 bases. The CDR3 nucleotides are TGTGCCAGCACGGACAGATCTGGAAACACCATATATTTT. It codes for CASTDRSGNTIYF.

This clonotype was seen ten or more times. The CDR3, as DNA: TGTGCCAGCGCTGACAGTAGCACAGATACGCAGTATTTT. Protein product: CASADSSTDTQYF. This rearrangement joins TRBV2 to TRBJ2-3; D may be TRBD1 (5 bases). V lost 8 bases and J lost 0, with 9 bases in between. Germline V gene data show CDR1 as SNHLY and CDR2 as FYNNEI. This CDR3 is 13 amino acids long.

This clonotype has just a few counts. This chain links TRBV7-2 with TRBJ2-1; 8 bases agree with TRBD2. Judging by the DNA end, TRBJ2-5 fits better; the J call may be wrong. Germline-derived CDR1 and CDR2 are SGHTA and FQGNSA. This CDR3 is built from 13 residues. The DNA of the CDR3 is TGTGCCAGCAGCTTTACGGGGGGGGGGACCCAGTACTTC. This translates into CASSFTGGGTQYF.

This clonotype was recorded at least ten times. The chain carries TRBV18 and TRBJ1-1; 9 bases fit TRBD1. Per the germline V gene, CDR1 is KGHSH and CDR2 is LQKENI. The trim removed 3 bases at V and 4 bases at J, leaving 6 bases unmatched. This CDR3 has 15 residues. CDR3 residues: CASSPPGQGLTEAFF. The CDR3 DNA follows: TGTGCCAGCTCACCTCCGGGACAGGGCCTCACTGAAGCTTTCTTT.

This chain links TRBV12-3 or TRBV12-4 with TRBJ2-1, with TRBD2 matching 16 bases. J lost 4 bases, V lost 5 bases, and 11 bases had no gene match. The CDR3 contains 19 residues. In nucleotides, the CDR3 is TGTGCCAGCAGTCTGGGGACTAGCGGGGGGGGGGTCTCTTACAATGAGCAGTTCTTC. This gives the protein CASSLGTSGGGVSYNEQFF.

This clonotype was counted many times. The rearrangement joins TRBV2 to TRBJ2-1, with 10 bases matching TRBD2. CDR1 is SNHLY, CDR2 FYNNEI, per germline. The CDR3 has 14 residues. Trimming at V came to 6 bases and at J to 4 bases, leaving 3 bases not matched to a gene. CDR3 sequence: CASRSGGGYNEQFF. CDR3 coding DNA: TGTGCCAGCAGGAGCGGGGGGGGATACAATGAGCAGTTCTTC.

With respect to this clonotype: A far larger clone is one base from this, pointing to a likely read error. The CDR3 here is CASSLGPKGANEELFF. The CDR3, as DNA: TGTGCCAGCAGCTTGGGGCCCAAAGGAGCTAATGAAGAACTGTTTTTT. The genes are TRBV11-3 and TRBJ1-4, with D tentatively TRBD1 (5 bases). The CDR3 contains 16 residues. Per germline, CDR1 SGHNT and CDR2 YENEEA.

Many counts were recorded for this clonotype. The rearrangement uses TRBV12-3 or TRBV12-4 and TRBJ1-5; D is undetermined. The CDR3 extends over 14 amino acids. Trimming removed 2 bases from V and 0 bases from J, with 5 bases in between. The CDR3 protein is CASSLTDSNQPQHF. CDR3 DNA: TGTGCCAGCAGTTTAACAGATAGCAATCAGCCCCAGCATTTT.

CDR3 DNA sequence: TGTGCCAGCAGTGACTGGCAGGGGGGCACTGAAGCTTTCTTT. Its translation: CASSDWQGGTEAFF. The V gene is TRBV6-2 or TRBV6-3, the J gene TRBJ1-1; 7 positions match TRBD1. This CDR3 has 14 amino acids. J was trimmed by 4 bases and V by 5 bases; bases with no gene match: 7. Germline loops: CDR1 MNHEY, CDR2 SVGEGT.

This clonotype was detected ten times or more. V and J are TRBV5-5 and TRBJ2-1, with D tentatively TRBD1 (6 bases). The ends were cut back, 0 bases at V and 0 bases at J, with 10 bases in the middle. From germline, CDR1 is SGHKS and CDR2 YYEKEE (reference sequence). The CDR3 sequence is 16 residues long. CDR3 loop: CASSLDAGVSYNEQFF. The DNA of the CDR3 is TGTGCCAGCAGCTTGGATGCAGGGGTCTCCTACAATGAGCAGTTCTTC.

V and J are TRBV28 and TRBJ1-6; D gene ambiguous. V was shortened by 6 bases and J by 6 bases, with 15 bases between the two germline ends. Per germline, CDR1 MDHEN and CDR2 SYDVKM. CDR3 size: 15 residues. CDR3: CASSLIEGANSPLHF. The DNA of the CDR3 is TGTGCCAGCAGCCTTATAGAGGGAGCTAATTCACCCCTCCACTTT. The whole variable domain, filled in from reference TRBV28 and TRBJ1-6, reads DVKVTQSSRYLVKRTGEKVFLECVQDMDHENMFWYRQDPGLGLRLIYFSYDVKMKEKGDIPEGYSVSREKKERFSLILESASTNQTSMYLCASSLIEGANSPLHFGNGTRLTVT.

This clonotype came up many times. This chain links TRBV2 with TRBJ1-5; no firm D call. The length of the CDR3 is 15 residues. Trimming took off 4 bases at V and 0 bases at J, with 10 bases between the two ends. Germline V lookup: CDR1 SNHLY, CDR2 FYNNEI. CDR3 loop: CASSAPRGSNQPQHF. In nucleotides, the CDR3 is TGTGCCAGCAGTGCCCCCCGGGGTAGCAATCAGCCCCAGCATTTT.

The V and J genes are TRBV20-1 and TRBJ2-1, with 10 nucleotides matching TRBD2. After removal of 1 base from V and 10 bases from J, the junction contained 10 bases not matched to a gene. The length of the CDR3 is 15 residues. Germline loops: CDR1 DFQATT, CDR2 SNEGSKA (reference sequence). The CDR3 reads CSARASGGALYEQFF. The CDR3 DNA reads TGCAGTGCTAGAGCAAGCGGGGGGGCCTTATACGAGCAGTTCTTC.

This clonotype was counted many times. V is TRBV12-3 or TRBV12-4 and J is TRBJ2-7; D is tentatively TRBD1 or TRBD2 (5 bases each). The V and J ends lost 5 bases and 2 bases respectively, with 10 bases between them. The length of the CDR3 is 13 residues. CDR3 DNA: TGTGCCAGCAGTAAAGGGACGACCTACGAGCAGTACTTC. This translates into CASSKGTTYEQYF.

This clonotype was seen at least ten times. The chain employs TRBV18 and TRBJ1-5; D is unresolved. In germline, CDR1 is KGHSH, CDR2 LQKENI. CDR3 length: 16 residues. V lost 0 bases, J lost 1 base, and 10 bases lay in between. CDR3 protein: CASSPPGPESNQPQHF. The DNA for the CDR3 is TGTGCCAGCTCACCACCGGGTCCTGAGAGCAATCAGCCCCAGCATTTT.

This clonotype was counted at least ten times. This sequence joins TRBV6-2 or TRBV6-3 and TRBJ2-7; weak D call: TRBD1 (5 bases). V was clipped by 5 bases and J by 3 bases, with 11 bases between them. CDR1 and CDR2 (germline): MNHEY, SVGEGT. The CDR3 is 13 amino acids. For the CDR3, the DNA is TGTGCCAGCAGTCCGACAGAAAACTACGAGCAGTACTTC. Protein product: CASSPTENYEQYF.

This clonotype was counted a few times. The chain is built from TRBV28 and TRBJ2-3; TRBD1 is a possible D gene (6 bases). This CDR3 spans 15 amino acids. Germline V CDR1 and CDR2: MDHEN, SYDVKM. Trimming took 1 base from V and 6 from J, leaving 14 bases between them. The CDR3 nucleotides read TGTGCCAGCAGTTTATACAGGGTCGGGTGGGATACGCAGTATTTT. Translated: CASSLYRVGWDTQYF.

This rearrangement joins TRBV5-4 to TRBJ2-3; 7 bases line up with TRBD1. The CDR3 runs 16 residues. Trimming removed 4 bases from V and 0 bases from J; junction bases left unmatched: 8. Per germline, CDR1 SGHNT and CDR2 YYREEE (reference sequence). The CDR3 loop is CASSTLQDRSTDTQYF. CDR3 in DNA: TGTGCCAGCAGCACCCTCCAGGACAGGAGCACAGATACGCAGTATTTT.

This clonotype was observed many times. The V call is TRBV2, the J call TRBJ2-2; D possibly corresponds to TRBD1 (5 bases). The CDR3 runs to 13 residues. The germline V gene encodes CDR1 SNHLY and CDR2 FYNNEI. Trimming left V 2 bases short and J 7 bases short, with 8 bases between. CDR3 sequence: CASSEQGDGELFF. The CDR3 DNA is TGTGCCAGCAGTGAACAGGGTGACGGGGAGCTGTTTTTT.

Comment on this clonotype: This may stem from a read error, because a much larger clone lies one nucleotide away. V gene TRBV9 combines with J gene TRBJ2-5; unclear D gene. Germline loops: CDR1 SGDLS, CDR2 YYNGEE. V was shortened by 1 base and J by 5 bases, with 9 bases between the two germline ends. The CDR3 runs 13 residues. CDR3 loop: CASSVQTEETQYF. As DNA, the CDR3 is TGTGCCAGCAGCGTACAAACCGAGGAGACCCAGTACTTC.

This sequence joins TRBV24-1 and TRBJ2-1, with D uncertain. The V gene lost 3 bases and the J gene lost 9 bases, with 5 bases spanning the gap. This CDR3 contains 11 residues. In germline, CDR1 is KGHDR, CDR2 SFDVKD. CDR3 sequence: CATSDRGEQFF. The CDR3 nucleotides read TGTGCCACCAGTGATCGCGGTGAGCAGTTCTTC.

This clonotype was counted ten times or more. The V and J genes are TRBV2 and TRBJ2-5; 8 bases are shared with TRBD2. Trimming removed 6 bases from V and 1 base from J; junction bases left unmatched: 10. Per the germline V gene, CDR1 is SNHLY and CDR2 is FYNNEI. The CDR3 is made up of 16 amino acids. The CDR3 sequence: CASSLQGSGIQETQYF. CDR3 nucleotides: TGTGCCAGCAGCCTCCAGGGTAGCGGGATCCAAGAGACCCAGTACTTC.

This clonotype was counted many times. The chain employs TRBV29-1 and TRBJ1-2, with D possibly being TRBD1 (5 bases). This CDR3 region has 11 residues. Germline loops: CDR1 SQVTM, CDR2 ANQGSEA. Trimming shortened V by 3 bases and J by 6 bases, and 8 bases separated the two germline ends. CDR3 residues: CSVDGGDGYTF. DNA of the CDR3: TGCAGCGTTGACGGGGGGGATGGCTACACCTTC. Full variable domain (rest looked up from reference TRBV29-1 and TRBJ1-2): SAVISQKPSRDICQRGTSLTIQCQVDSQVTMMFWYRQQPGQSLTLIATANQGSEATYESGFVIDKFPISRPNLTFSTLTVSNMSPEDSSIYLCSVDGGDGYTFGSGTRLTVV.

This sequence joins TRBV7-2 and TRBJ2-1, with D perhaps being TRBD1 or TRBD2 (7 bases each). CDR3 size: 15 residues. The V gene's germline CDR1 is SGHTA and CDR2 FQGNSA. Trimming removed 6 bases from V and 0 bases from J, with 12 bases in between. CDR3 residues: CASRPRGGSYNEQFF. CDR3 sequence (DNA): TGTGCCAGCAGGCCCAGGGGGGGCTCCTACAATGAGCAGTTCTTC.

On this clonotype: No conserved phenylalanine or tryptophan ends this CDR3, so it is likely a read error. No DNA is shown, since the ends of the CDR3 on it are uncertain; the CDR3 is the one TCRdb lists. The rearrangement joins TRBV7-9 to TRBJ1-4; the tabulated D call, TRBD1, remains unverified against the DNA. The CDR3 length is 12 residues, termini included. Germline assignment: CDR1 SEHNR and CDR2 FQNEAQ (reference sequence). CDR3 in amino acids: CASTKTPGQGAG.

DNA of the CDR3: TGCAGTGCAAACTCTGGAGTGGGGAATTCACCCCTCCACTTT. Protein product: CSANSGVGNSPLHF. The J gene is TRBJ1-6, the V gene TRBV20-1, with D unresolved. The CDR3 has 14 residues. The germline CDR1 and CDR2 sequences are DFQATT and SNEGSKA (reference sequence). V lost 6 bases to trimming and J lost 7 bases, with 16 bases between them.

This clonotype has at least ten counts. V usage is TRBV12-3 or TRBV12-4 and J usage is TRBJ1-3; no reliable D call. The CDR3 covers 15 residues. The V end lost 5 bases, the J end lost 0 bases, and 11 bases lay between the germline ends. DNA of the CDR3: TGTGCCAGCAGTAAAGAACGGCTCTCTGGAAACACCATATATTTT. Translation gives CASSKERLSGNTIYF.

This clonotype was recorded at least ten times. The chain recombines TRBV11-2 with TRBJ1-5; TRBD1 matches 9 bases. The V segment lost 6 bases and the J segment 1 base; nucleotides outside the gene matches: 4. There are 15 residues in the CDR3. CDR1 is SGHAT and CDR2 is FQNNGV in the germline V gene. This chain's CDR3 is CASSNGQGSNQPQHF. The CDR3 DNA sequence: TGTGCCAGCAGTAACGGACAGGGGAGCAATCAGCCCCAGCATTTT.

A few counts support this clonotype. This rearrangement joins TRBV10-3 to TRBJ1-1, with TRBD1 as a possible D gene (5 bases). The CDR3 is made up of 13 amino acids. V dropped 2 bases and J dropped 7 bases, with 11 bases sitting between them. Germline V lookup: CDR1 ENHRY, CDR2 SYGVKD. The CDR3 DNA follows: TGTGCCATCAGTGAGGACAGAAACCTTGAAGCTTTCTTT. It codes for CAISEDRNLEAFF.

This clonotype has only a few counts. J is TRBJ2-2 and V is TRBV12-3 or TRBV12-4; unclear D gene. With 3 bases removed from V and 1 base from J, the gap between germline ends came to 15 bases. This CDR3 spans 17 amino acids. As DNA, the CDR3 is TGTGCCAGCAGTTTGCACCTCCTCGGACGGAACACCGGGGAGCTGTTTTTT. Amino acid sequence: CASSLHLLGRNTGELFF.